Listed here is a single T cell receptor beta chain. These data originate in a study of technical replicates of blood from several donors. This CDR3 spans 15 amino acids. From germline, CDR1 is SGHNT and CDR2 YENEEA. Trimming cost V 0 bases and J 11 bases; bases outside gene matches: 12. The assay was immunoSEQ multiplex PCR, and TCRdb's table has in-frame clones only and misses some. This table holds 85,000 to 90,000 clones, less than 95% found once. The chain has TRBV11-3 and TRBJ1-2; TRBD1 agrees at 7 bases. The TCR originated in a human donor in good health. Input material: T cells isolated from PBMCs. DNA for the CDR3: TGTGCCAGCAGCTTAGACGGTCGAGACAGGGACCCGTACACCTTC. This encodes CASSLDGRDRDPYTF.